The clone carrying this T cell receptor (beta chain) appeared many times. TCR beta CDR3 region amplification was performed from RNA transcripts. With the HTBI primer set, the TCR CDR3 went through a first round of RT-PCR. TCRdb reprocessed the multiplex PCR reads via MiXCR and lists one record per CDR3 protein. Of 300,000 to 450,000 distinct CDR3 sequences in the sample, more than 14% were seen once. The sample belongs to a study of T cells in Graves' hyperthyroidism and ophthalmopathy. Study-wide context: At the time of initial diagnosis and before any treatment, peripheral blood was collected.

V lost 0 bases and J 0 bases, leaving 9 bases between the germline ends. Germline V lookup: CDR1 MNHEY, CDR2 SVGAGI. The CDR3 is 17 amino acids. This sequence originates from a woman in her 30s with Graves' ophthalmopathy. Sequenced input: blood. The V gene is TRBV6-5, the J gene TRBJ2-6; D may be TRBD1 (6 bases). CDR3 protein: CASSYSLGHSGANVLTF. The CDR3 DNA follows: TGTGCCAGCAGTTACTCGCTGGGACACTCTGGGGCCAACGTCCTGACTTTC.